The rows below give T cell receptor beta chains drawn from one sample of a study of response to subunit inactivated influenza vaccine. From the RT-PCR reads, TCRdb called clonotypes with MiXCR, one entry per CDR3 protein. The sample records more than 200,000 distinct CDR3 sequences, roughly an eighth being singletons. Sequenced material: non-naive T cells sorted from PBMCs, taken 14 to 15 days before vaccination. These TCRs come from a man aged 45 to 65 who received an inactivated influenza vaccine. Both conserved end residues are part of each CDR3. The order of the fields is CDR3 protein, CDR3 DNA, clone size, D gene, J gene, V gene. A D gene is named only where the DNA matches it firmly. The size entry is marked missing in some rows and otherwise reads once, few, many or a size class.

CASSLEGRGHAFF | TGTGCCAGCAGCTTAGAAGGCAGGGGGCACGCTTTCTTT | - | TRBD1 | TRBJ1-1 | TRBV11-2
CASSLGQLNQPQHF | TGTGCCAGCAGCTTGGGACAGTTGAATCAGCCCCAGCATTTT | many | TRBD1 | TRBJ1-5 | TRBV3-1
CASSPPFGSNYGYTF | TGTGCCAGCAGTCCTCCGTTCGGGTCTAACTATGGCTACACCTTC | few | - | TRBJ1-2 | TRBV5-6
CATSRDRKGYEQYF | TGTGCCACCAGCAGAGATCGGAAGGGATACGAGCAGTACTTC | - | - | TRBJ2-7 | TRBV15
CASSLAIGDEQYF | TGTGCCAGCAGCTTAGCGATCGGGGACGAGCAGTACTTC | many | - | TRBJ2-7 | TRBV7-8
CASSPEQGREQYF | TGTGCCAGCAGCCCGGAACAGGGGAGAGAGCAGTACTTC | - | TRBD1 | TRBJ2-7 | TRBV7-9
CASSLGFGETQYF | TGTGCCAGCAGCTTAGGATTCGGGGAGACCCAGTACTTC | many | - | TRBJ2-5 | TRBV11-2
CASTKEAGVYYEQYF | TGTGCCAGCACAAAGGAGGCAGGTGTGTACTACGAGCAGTACTTC | many | - | TRBJ2-7 | TRBV6-1
CASSFASGAYEQYF | TGTGCCAGCAGCTTTGCTAGCGGGGCCTACGAGCAGTACTTC | many | TRBD2 | TRBJ2-7 | TRBV11-2
CAISVDGNSPLHF | TGTGCCATCAGTGTGGACGGGAATTCACCCCTCCACTTT | - | - | TRBJ1-6 | TRBV10-3
CSALRLSAEAFF | TGCAGTGCTCTCAGGTTGAGCGCTGAAGCTTTCTTT | few | - | TRBJ1-1 | TRBV20-1
CASRGTGAQSKNIQYF | TGTGCCAGCAGGGGGACTGGGGCCCAATCCAAAAACATTCAGTACTTC | few | - | TRBJ2-4 | TRBV6-1
CASSYSGLSYEQYF | TGTGCCAGCAGTTACTCTGGACTGAGCTACGAGCAGTACTTC | - | - | TRBJ2-7 | TRBV6-2/TRBV6-3
CASSLWGSQETQYF | TGTGCCAGCAGTTTATGGGGTTCCCAAGAGACCCAGTACTTC | few | - | TRBJ2-5 | TRBV27
CASSAGGETQYF | TGCGCCAGCAGTGCCGGAGGGGAGACCCAGTACTTC | many | - | TRBJ2-5 | TRBV10-1
CASSLSRDRNFGF | TGTGCCAGCAGTCTGTCCCGGGACAGGAACTTCGGCTTC | many | TRBD1 | TRBJ2-7 | TRBV6-2/TRBV6-3
CASSLLAGAYEQYF | TGTGCCAGCAGTTTACTAGCGGGAGCCTACGAGCAGTACTTC | many | TRBD2 | TRBJ2-7 | TRBV27
CASSPHGTSISYEQYF | TGTGCCAGCAGCCCCCATGGGACTAGCATTTCCTACGAGCAGTACTTC | few | TRBD2 | TRBJ2-7 | TRBV12-3/TRBV12-4
CASSSGDSTNEKLFF | TGCGCCAGCAGCTCAGGGGACTCAACTAATGAAAAACTGTTTTTT | - | - | TRBJ1-4 | TRBV5-1
CAISPRQHGSYGYTF | TGTGCCATCAGTCCCCGACAGCACGGCTCCTATGGCTACACCTTC | few | - | TRBJ1-2 | TRBV10-3
CASSRGDTDYGYTF | TGCGCCAGCAGCCGGGGGGACACTGACTATGGCTACACCTTC | - | - | TRBJ1-2 | TRBV4-1
CASRGTGRNYGYTF | TGTGCCAGCAGGGGGACAGGACGTAACTATGGCTACACCTTC | many | TRBD1 | TRBJ1-2 | TRBV6-1
CASSDRLAGSEQFF | TGTGCCAGTAGTGATCGACTAGCGGGGTCTGAGCAGTTCTTC | many | TRBD2 | TRBJ2-1 | TRBV19
CASSLGLKNIQYF | TGTGCCAGCAGCTTAGGTCTGAAAAACATTCAGTACTTC | many | - | TRBJ2-4 | TRBV11-2
CASSPQTEANYGYTF | TGTGCCAGCAGCCCTCAGACTGAAGCTAACTATGGCTACACCTTC | few | - | TRBJ1-2 | TRBV9
CSARGTEEKLFF | TGCAGTGCTAGGGGGACAGAGGAAAAACTGTTTTTT | - | TRBD1 | TRBJ1-4 | TRBV20-1
CASSLLAGFTGELFF | TGTGCCAGCAGTTTGCTAGCGGGATTCACCGGGGAGCTGTTTTTT | few | TRBD2 | TRBJ2-2 | TRBV28
CSVEREPDGYTF | TGCAGCGTTGAACGGGAACCCGATGGCTACACCTTC | - | - | TRBJ1-2 | TRBV29-1
CASSQENTRTDTQYF | TGCGCCAGCAGCCAAGAGAACACTAGGACAGATACGCAGTATTTT | many | - | TRBJ2-3 | TRBV4-3
CSAPRENMNTEAFF | TGCAGTGCTCCGCGGGAGAACATGAACACTGAAGCTTTCTTT | - | - | TRBJ1-1 | TRBV20-1
CATSGTRDTGELFF | TGTGCCACCAGCGGGACGCGGGACACCGGGGAGCTGTTTTTT | once | - | TRBJ2-2 | TRBV24-1
CSARDLRGAGVAEQYF | TGCAGTGCTAGAGATCTTAGAGGTGCGGGAGTGGCAGAGCAGTACTTC | few | TRBD2 | TRBJ2-7 | TRBV20-1
CASSEAVRAGQPQHF | TGTGCCAGCAGTGAAGCGGTAAGGGCCGGTCAGCCCCAGCATTTT | many | - | TRBJ1-5 | TRBV2
CASSRARETQYF | TGTGCCAGCAGCCGGGCTCGAGAGACCCAGTACTTC | many | - | TRBJ2-5 | TRBV12-3/TRBV12-4
CASSKGGLAGGVEQFF | TGTGCCAGCAGTAAGGGTGGTCTAGCGGGAGGAGTTGAGCAGTTCTTC | few | TRBD2 | TRBJ2-1 | TRBV6-1
CASSWDGARYTGELFF | TGTGCCAGCAGTTGGGACGGAGCGAGATACACCGGGGAGCTGTTTTTT | many | - | TRBJ2-2 | TRBV25-1
CASSLRAGDYEQYF | TGTGCCAGCAGCCTTAGGGCAGGGGACTACGAGCAGTACTTC | many | - | TRBJ2-7 | TRBV11-2
CASSPEGRQSYEQYF | TGTGCCAGCAGTCCGGAGGGACGGCAGTCCTACGAGCAGTACTTC | - | - | TRBJ2-7 | TRBV28
CATSDFILRTPVGIDTQYF | TGTGCCACCAGTGATTTCATTCTTCGGACGCCGGTGGGAATAGATACGCAGTATTTT | many | - | TRBJ2-3 | TRBV24-1
CASSSPGQGNYGYTF | TGTGCCAGCAGTTCCCCGGGACAGGGAAACTATGGCTACACCTTC | - | TRBD1 | TRBJ1-2 | TRBV28
CASSLETGMGELFF | TGTGCCAGCAGCTTAGAGACAGGGATGGGGGAGCTGTTTTTT | few | TRBD1 | TRBJ2-2 | TRBV7-2
CSVEGKNDLAATTDTQYF | TGCAGCGTTGAAGGGAAGAACGATCTAGCGGCGACCACAGATACGCAGTATTTT | few | TRBD2 | TRBJ2-3 | TRBV29-1
CASSAGLAVNYEQYF | TGTGCCAGCAGCGCTGGACTAGCGGTTAACTACGAGCAGTACTTC | - | TRBD2 | TRBJ2-7 | TRBV7-9
CASSIIQWPQHF | TGTGCCAGTAGTATCATTCAGTGGCCCCAGCATTTT | many | - | TRBJ1-5 | TRBV19
CASSFGQGPYEQYF | TGTGCCAGCAGCTTCGGGCAGGGACCCTACGAGCAGTACTTC | few | - | TRBJ2-7 | TRBV5-4
CASSHHGRQETQYF | TGCGCCAGCAGCCATCACGGGCGACAAGAGACCCAGTACTTC | many | - | TRBJ2-5 | TRBV4-1
CASRGARPQPQHF | TGCGCCAGCAGGGGAGCGAGGCCTCAGCCCCAGCATTTT | few | - | TRBJ1-5 | TRBV10-2
CSFAAGLTDTQYF | TGCAGCTTCGCAGCGGGACTCACAGATACGCAGTATTTT | once | TRBD2 | TRBJ2-3 | TRBV29-1
CASSFLARSSTDTQYF | TGTGCCAGCAGCTTCCTGGCCCGGTCGAGCACAGATACGCAGTATTTT | - | - | TRBJ2-3 | TRBV11-2
CASSLATVGQYSGKQYF | TGCGCCAGCAGCTTGGCCACTGTGGGACAGTATTCCGGAAAGCAGTACTTC | - | TRBD1 | TRBJ2-7 | TRBV5-1
CASSEGGSGETQYF | TGTGCCAGCAGTGAGGGTGGTAGCGGAGAGACCCAGTACTTC | - | - | TRBJ2-5 | TRBV2
CASSSDRSPSYEQYF | TGTGCCAGCAGTTCAGACAGGTCGCCTTCCTACGAGCAGTACTTC | many | - | TRBJ2-7 | TRBV28
CASSVAGGFQETQYF | TGTGCCAGCAGCGTAGCGGGAGGGTTCCAAGAGACCCAGTACTTC | many | TRBD2 | TRBJ2-5 | TRBV9
CSAGRRGTYEQYF | TGCAGTGCTGGGAGGCGGGGTACCTACGAGCAGTACTTC | - | - | TRBJ2-7 | TRBV20-1
CASSPTPKNTDTQYF | TGCGCCAGCAGCCCCACTCCTAAAAACACAGATACGCAGTATTTT | few | - | TRBJ2-3 | TRBV4-3
CASSYRTVLLAGSRYEQYF | TGTGCCAGCAGTTACCGAACTGTCTTACTAGCGGGGAGCAGGTACGAGCAGTACTTC | - | TRBD2 | TRBJ2-7 | TRBV6-2/TRBV6-3
CASSGDIQETQYF | TGTGCCAGCAGCGGGGACATACAAGAGACCCAGTACTTC | - | - | TRBJ2-5 | TRBV11-2